This T cell receptor beta chain appears in the sequencing data of a study of T cells in Graves' hyperthyroidism and ophthalmopathy. Turning to the study itself: Once the initial diagnosis was made, peripheral blood was obtained before any treatment.

Authors of the study amplified TCR beta CDR3 regions from RNA transcripts. The HTBI primer set drove a first-round RT-PCR of the TCR CDR3. Using its own MiXCR run on the multiplex PCR reads, TCRdb lists one record per CDR3 protein. The repertoire holds 190,000 or so distinct CDR3 sequences, with about 18% as singletons. V was trimmed by 7 bases and J by 8 bases, leaving 17 bases between them. This CDR3 comprises 14 residues. Germline assignment: CDR1 LGHNA and CDR2 YNFKEQ. Study-wide findings and caveats: Blood shared most expanded thyroid clonotypes above 0.001.

Concerning this clonotype itself: Antigen specificity is unknown.

J is TRBJ1-4 and V is TRBV4-2; D is possibly TRBD1 (5 bases). Sequencing was carried out using blood. This sequence originates from a man aged 40-55 years with Graves' hyperthyroidism. CDR3 sequence reads: CASTPGQGVEKLFF. DNA for the CDR3: TGTGCCAGCACGCCGGGCCAGGGAGTGGAAAAACTGTTTTTT.